A selection of T cell receptor beta chains follows, all from one sample in a study of T cells in localized non-small cell lung cancer. Using immunoSEQ multiplex PCR, the repertoire was profiled, and TCRdb retains in-frame clones only, with some absent. The table has 30,000 to 40,000 clones, roughly 90% seen once; the top ten hold around 4.2%. This material consisted of peripheral blood, taken before any cancer treatment. These receptors came from a woman between 40 and 69 years old with stage I lung adenocarcinoma. Both conserved end residues are part of each CDR3. The size field is filled for only some rows; it gives once, few, many or a size class.

J,V,size,CDR3
TRBJ2-3,TRBV7-2,.,CASSRDRDRGRSGTDTQYF
TRBJ1-2,TRBV5-4,.,CASSSLQGVYF
TRBJ1-2,TRBV10-1,few,CASSERGPHGYTF
TRBJ2-5,TRBV13,.,CASSPYKGLKETQYF
TRBJ1-2,TRBV16,.,CASSQFEAGSYGYTF
TRBJ1-2,TRBV11-1,.,CASSIEALYGYTF
TRBJ2-7,TRBV27,.,CASRRDGFYEQYF
TRBJ2-1,TRBV9,.,CASSGSPGTGYNEQFF
TRBJ2-7,TRBV6-5,.,CATLSYFRDEQYF
TRBJ1-1,TRBV6-1,.,CASSEPGRRGRTEAFF
TRBJ1-1,TRBV9,.,CASSVGGTTGTEAFF
TRBJ1-1,TRBV7-9,.,CASRAPGQGEPEAFF
TRBJ1-2,TRBV6-5,.,CASSNQGRGYTF
TRBJ2-1,TRBV14,.,CASSPGLPQFF
TRBJ1-2,TRBV6-5,few,CASSYKTGNSHGYTF
TRBJ2-7,TRBV21-1,.,CASSKSRTTQYEQYF
TRBJ2-3,TRBV7-2,.,CASSARLLAYRYF
TRBJ2-1,TRBV7-9,.,CASSFQRRGGYNEQFF
TRBJ2-5,TRBV15,.,CATTVMGQGYETQYF
TRBJ1-2,TRBV9,few,CASSGWTGRGSGYTF
TRBJ2-3,TRBV27,.,CASSLGGASQGEYF
TRBJ1-6,TRBV15,.,CATSRVPTGGYSPLHF
TRBJ2-1,TRBV7-2,.,CASSLGGNSLSYNEQFF